This record concerns one T cell receptor beta chain sequence. The sample belongs to a study of blood T cell repertoires in COVID-19. Study-level information: Samples of COVID-19 (acute and convalescent) were obtained from the United States, Italy and Spain. The cDNA or gDNA used as material had been derived from T cells, B-cell-depleted T cells, or PBMCs.

Study processing details: Amplifying reference gene primers gave estimates of nucleated cell counts. Data came from immunoSEQ multiplex PCR; TCRdb stores just in-frame clones and leaves some out. The DNA gave D and trimming, while V, J and clone size come from that table. The sample has around 140,000 clones, roughly 91% seen once. CDR3 length: 13 residues. Looked up from germline, CDR1 is SQVTM and CDR2 is ANQGSEA. J was trimmed by 9 bases and V by 7 bases; bases with no gene match: 9. The TCR originated in a man aged 45 to 65 with active or convalescent COVID-19. The source material was peripheral blood. This chain links TRBV29-1 with TRBJ2-1, with 10 positions matching TRBD2. The CDR3 DNA follows: TGCAGCGCGAGCCTAGCGGGGGAGGGTGAGCAGTTCTTC. It specifies CSASLAGEGEQFF.